This T cell receptor (beta chain) was sequenced during a study of T-cell reconstitution after alpha-beta-depleted transplantation in children. Study findings and constraints: Surviving recipient T cells and thymic progenitors accounted for the high day-60 TCRbeta diversity observed in some patients. One year after transplant, T-cell counts and diversity came mostly from newly produced T cells. Expanded graft clones numbering several hundred reportedly gave rise to alpha-beta T cells about two months after transplant.

This clonotype was seen a few times. The antigen is not known. V was clipped by 0 bases and J by 2 bases; unmatched bases: 5. Germline values: CDR1 SEHNR, CDR2 FQNEAQ (reference sequence). There are 16 residues in the CDR3. Unique molecular identifiers were used to barcode this TCRbeta library. TCRdb reprocessed the PCR reads via MiXCR and lists one record per CDR3 protein. The data show fewer than 750,000 distinct CDR3 sequences, approximately 30% seen once. The TCR originated in a boy younger than two with Wiskott-Aldrich syndrome, due to receive a stem cell transplant. V is TRBV7-9 and J is TRBJ2-3; 7 nucleotides line up with TRBD2. Here the sequenced sample was PBMCs, taken before TCRalphabeta/CD19-depleted stem cell transplant. In DNA form, the CDR3 reads TGTGCCAGCAGCTTAGCTACAGCGGGAACCACAGATACGCAGTATTTT. Residues: CASSLATAGTTDTQYF.